These T cell receptor beta chains were read from a single sample in a study of vaccination effects on CD4 cells after COVID-19. Clones were sequenced by immunoSEQ multiplex PCR, and TCRdb holds only the in-frame ones, with some missing. This table has 70,000 to 95,000 clones, 60% to 80% appearing once. These receptors' targets are unknown. The sample was CD4+ T cells from PBMCs cultured with HCoV-229E spike peptides, taken before COVID-19 vaccination. Every receptor here comes from a human donor who received a COVID-19 vaccine. Both conserved end residues are part of each CDR3. Fields, in order: J gene, V gene, D gene, CDR3 protein, CDR3 DNA. D genes are given only for firm matches.

>TRBJ2-2|TRBV19|TRBD1
CASSVALDRGTGELFF
TGTGCCAGTAGCGTAGCGCTGGACAGGGGCACCGGGGAGCTGTTTTTT
>TRBJ1-1|TRBV20-1|.
CSATGNTEAFF
TGCAGTGCAACAGGGAACACTGAAGCTTTCTTT
>TRBJ2-4|TRBV7-8|TRBD2
CASALVRRGDVKNIQYF
TGTGCCAGCGCCTTAGTACGGCGGGGGGATGTCAAAAACATTCAGTACTTC
>TRBJ1-4|TRBV18|.
CASSYLGEKLFF
TGTGCCAGCTCATACCTAGGGGAAAAACTGTTTTTT
>TRBJ1-4|TRBV5-1|.
CASTEGDTNEKLFF
TGCGCCAGCACCGAGGGGGATACGAATGAAAAACTGTTTTTT
>TRBJ1-4|TRBV18|.
CASSPPTTTNEKLFF
TGTGCCAGCTCACCACCGACGACAACTAATGAAAAACTGTTTTTT
>TRBJ2-5|TRBV6-6|TRBD2
CASSYSERGDQETQYF
TGTGCCAGCAGTTACTCTGAGCGGGGGGATCAAGAGACCCAGTACTTC
>TRBJ1-1|TRBV10-1|TRBD1
CASSEGRGTEAFF
TGCGCCAGCAGTGAGGGCAGGGGGACTGAAGCTTTCTTT
>TRBJ2-3|TRBV5-1|TRBD2
CASGLAGGPETDTQYF
TGCGCCAGCGGACTAGCGGGGGGGCCCGAGACAGATACGCAGTATTTT
>TRBJ2-1|TRBV27|.
CASSSWRGPESYNEQFF
TGTGCCAGCAGTTCGTGGCGCGGGCCAGAGTCCTACAATGAGCAGTTCTTC